Below, 12 T cell receptor beta chains from the same sample are listed, as sequenced in a study of T cells after yellow fever vaccination. TCRdb processed the 5' RACE reads anew with MiXCR; each CDR3 protein has one entry. Of roughly 240,000 distinct CDR3 sequences listed, roughly 6.3% are singletons. Sequenced here: CD4+ T cells sorted from PBMCs, sampled on the day of the yellow fever booster vaccination. These TCRs come from a man aged 30 to 39 who received the YFV17D yellow fever vaccine.

This clonotype was detected many times. J is TRBJ1-1 and V is TRBV10-3, with D unresolved. The CDR3 sequence is 13 residues long. The V gene lost 3 bases and the J gene lost 5 bases, with 10 bases spanning the gap. The germline V gene encodes CDR1 ENHRY and CDR2 SYGVKD. This CDR3 reads CAISEDMGTEAFF. Written as DNA, the CDR3 is TGTGCCATCAGTGAAGACATGGGTACTGAAGCTTTCTTT.

This clonotype was recorded many times. The chain combines TRBV28 with TRBJ1-1; perhaps TRBD1 as D (6 bases). Germline CDR1 and CDR2: MDHEN and SYDVKM. This CDR3 contains 14 residues. V was pared by 5 bases and J by 7 bases, with 17 bases between. Written as DNA, the CDR3 is TGTGCCAGCAGTCCCGCGGGGGGCAAAGTTGAAGCTTTCTTT. Translation gives CASSPAGGKVEAFF.

This clonotype has more than one count but fewer than ten. The chain joins TRBV6-5 to TRBJ2-7, with 12 bases lining up with TRBD1. The length of the CDR3 is 14 residues. V was pared by 7 bases and J by 4 bases, with 5 bases of the junction left unmatched. Germline V gene sequence: CDR1 MNHEY, CDR2 SVGAGI. CDR3 DNA sequence: TGTGCCAGCAATCCGGGACAGGGGGCTTACGAGCAGTACTTC. It specifies CASNPGQGAYEQYF.

The genes are TRBV7-9 and TRBJ2-7; weak D call: TRBD1 (6 bases). The germline gives CDR1 SEHNR, CDR2 FQNEAQ (reference sequence). Trimming left V 5 bases short and J 4 bases short, with 12 bases between. The CDR3 sequence is 13 residues long. CDR3 nucleotide sequence: TGTGCCAGCAGCGGTCGGGACACGTACGAGCAGTACTTC. It codes for CASSGRDTYEQYF.

This clonotype was seen a handful of times. This chain joins TRBV10-1 and TRBJ2-1, with 11 bases that match TRBD2. The CDR3 is 16 residues long. V was pared by 6 bases and J by 2 bases, with 6 bases of the junction left unmatched. From germline, CDR1 is WNHNN and CDR2 SYGVQD (reference sequence). CDR3 sequence (DNA): TGCGCCAGCAGCACTAGCGGGAGAGAGGCCTACAATGAGCAGTTCTTC. Protein: CASSTSGREAYNEQFF.

This clonotype has a count of ten or more. The V and J genes are TRBV5-1 and TRBJ2-1, with D possibly matching TRBD1 (5 bases). This CDR3 spans 15 amino acids. Germline V gene lookup returns CDR1 SGHRS and CDR2 YFSETQ. V lost 0 bases and J lost 0, with 7 bases in between. The DNA of the CDR3 is TGCGCCAGCAGCTTGGGGGGCCGCTCCTACAATGAGCAGTTCTTC. Amino acid sequence: CASSLGGRSYNEQFF.

The chain links TRBV29-1 to TRBJ2-7; maybe TRBD2 (5 bases). Germline CDR1 SQVTM, CDR2 ANQGSEA. V dropped 4 bases and J dropped 4 bases, with 17 bases sitting between them. The CDR3 is 14 amino acids. The CDR3 loop is CSVVGIPEGYEQYF. CDR3 sequence (DNA): TGCAGCGTTGTAGGGATACCTGAGGGATACGAGCAGTACTTC.

This clonotype was counted ten times or more. The V gene is TRBV20-1, the J gene TRBJ2-1; no firm D call. The germline CDR1 and CDR2 sequences are DFQATT and SNEGSKA (reference sequence). Trimming left V 0 bases short and J 1 base short, with 16 bases between. This CDR3 is 17 amino acids long. DNA for the CDR3: TGCAGTGCTAGAGACCTCGGACGTACCACATCCTACAATGAGCAGTTCTTC. It is translated as CSARDLGRTTSYNEQFF.

This clonotype was recorded a few times. The chain recombines TRBV7-9 with TRBJ2-7; D is possibly TRBD1 or TRBD2 (5 bases each). Trimming stripped 5 bases from V and 4 bases from J, with 15 bases between. The V gene's germline CDR1 is SEHNR and CDR2 FQNEAQ (reference sequence). The CDR3 is 14 residues long. The CDR3 is CASSPPGRTYEQYF. CDR3 nucleotides: TGTGCCAGCAGCCCACCGGGGCGGACTTACGAGCAGTACTTC. Complete variable domain (other parts from reference TRBV7-9 and TRBJ2-7): DTGVSQNPRHKITKRGQNVTFRCDPISEHNRLYWYRQTLGQGPEFLTYFQNEAQLEKSRLLSDRFSAERPKGSFSTLEIQRTEQGDSAMYLCASSPPGRTYEQYFGPGTRLTVT.

This clonotype was seen many times. The gene calls are TRBV5-1 and TRBJ2-2; D is ambiguous. V was cut by 4 bases and J by 7 bases, with 8 bases left in between. The CDR3 runs 12 residues. Germline CDR1 SGHRS, CDR2 YFSETQ. The CDR3 DNA reads TGCGCCAGCAGCGCCCAGCACGGGGAGCTGTTTTTT. Translating gives CASSAQHGELFF.

This clonotype was counted at least ten times. The gene calls are TRBV2 and TRBJ2-3; D remains ambiguous. The CDR3 extends over 14 amino acids. The germline V and J ends were trimmed by 6 bases and 0 bases, with 10 bases remaining between them. CDR1 SNHLY and CDR2 FYNNEI come from the germline V gene. In DNA, the CDR3 is TGTGCCAGCAGGCTAAAGCCTAGCACAGATACGCAGTATTTT. It codes for CASRLKPSTDTQYF.

The chain has TRBV7-6 and TRBJ2-7; 7 bases align to TRBD1. This CDR3 is built from 18 residues. Unmatched junction bases numbered 11, after V lost 0 bases and J lost 0 bases. Germline-derived CDR1 and CDR2 are SGHVS and FNYEAQ. CDR3 loop: CASSLALSGQARSYEQYF. CDR3 DNA: TGTGCCAGCAGCTTAGCCTTATCAGGACAGGCCCGCTCCTACGAGCAGTACTTC.